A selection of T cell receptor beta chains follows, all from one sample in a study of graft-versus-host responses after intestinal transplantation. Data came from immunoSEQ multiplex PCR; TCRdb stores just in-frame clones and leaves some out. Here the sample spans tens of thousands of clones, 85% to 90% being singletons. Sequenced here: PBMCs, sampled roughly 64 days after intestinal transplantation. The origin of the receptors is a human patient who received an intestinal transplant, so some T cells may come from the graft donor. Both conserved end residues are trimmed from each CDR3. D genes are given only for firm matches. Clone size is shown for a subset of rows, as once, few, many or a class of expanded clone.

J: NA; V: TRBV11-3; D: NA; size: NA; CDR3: ASSPGEDYEQY
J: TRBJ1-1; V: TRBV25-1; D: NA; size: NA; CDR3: ASSEGFMTGNTEAF
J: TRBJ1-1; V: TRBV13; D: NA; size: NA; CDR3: ASSLGPRGLEAF
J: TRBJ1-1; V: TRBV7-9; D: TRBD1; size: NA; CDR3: ASSFLPGQMNEAF
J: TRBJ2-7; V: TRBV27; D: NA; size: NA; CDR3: ASSLGGSEQY
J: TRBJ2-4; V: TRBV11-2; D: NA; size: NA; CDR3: ASSLIGDIQY
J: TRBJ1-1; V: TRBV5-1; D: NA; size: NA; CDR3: ASRGDKEAF
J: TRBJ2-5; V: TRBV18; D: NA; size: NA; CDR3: ASSPIFGEETQY
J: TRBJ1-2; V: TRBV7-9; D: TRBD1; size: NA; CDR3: ASSIAWGQGLNYGYT
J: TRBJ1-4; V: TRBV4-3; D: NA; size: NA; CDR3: ASSQEIPSYNEKLF
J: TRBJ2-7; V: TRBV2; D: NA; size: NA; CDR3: ASSEGDGVGEQY
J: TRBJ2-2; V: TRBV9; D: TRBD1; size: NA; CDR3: ASSSSLAGTGVNTGELF
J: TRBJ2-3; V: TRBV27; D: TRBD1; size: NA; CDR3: ATGQGTSTDTQY
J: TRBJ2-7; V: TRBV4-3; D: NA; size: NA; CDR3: ASSQEQGFTVNEQY
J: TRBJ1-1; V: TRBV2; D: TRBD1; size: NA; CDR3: ASIFSLETGQDTEAF
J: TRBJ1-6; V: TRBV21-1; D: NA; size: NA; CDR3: ASSPNPYSERSYNSPLH
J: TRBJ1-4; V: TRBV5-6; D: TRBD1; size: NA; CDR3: ASSLLATGTGDEKLF
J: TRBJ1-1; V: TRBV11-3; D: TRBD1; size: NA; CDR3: ASSSGSPGQLNTEAF
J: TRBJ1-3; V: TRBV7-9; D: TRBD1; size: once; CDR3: ASSWEGAISGNTIY
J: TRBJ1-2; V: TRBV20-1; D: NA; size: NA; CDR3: SASLPHGYT
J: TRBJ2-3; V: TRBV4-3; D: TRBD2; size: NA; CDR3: ASSHDPGLAGGTDTQY
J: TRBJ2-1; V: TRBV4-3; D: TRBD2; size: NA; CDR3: ASSQGTGTTNNEQF
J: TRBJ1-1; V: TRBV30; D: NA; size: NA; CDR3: AWSTGYLSEAF
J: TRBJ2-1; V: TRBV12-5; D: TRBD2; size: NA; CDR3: ASGWGLAGANEQF
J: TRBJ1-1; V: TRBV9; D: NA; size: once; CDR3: ASSLTTGDNTEAF
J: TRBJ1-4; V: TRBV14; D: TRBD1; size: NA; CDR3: ASSQDAPDRAYNEKLF
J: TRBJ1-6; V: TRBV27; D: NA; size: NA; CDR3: ASSLKGENSPLH
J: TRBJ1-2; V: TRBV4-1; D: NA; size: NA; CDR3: ASSQARDIGGYT
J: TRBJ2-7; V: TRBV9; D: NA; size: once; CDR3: ASSVGPQYEQY
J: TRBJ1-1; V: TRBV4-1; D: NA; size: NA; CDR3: ASSQDPGGNTEAF
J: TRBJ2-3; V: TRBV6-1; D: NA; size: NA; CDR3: ASDRTSTDTQY
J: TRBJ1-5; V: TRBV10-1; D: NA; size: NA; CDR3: ASTVQPQH
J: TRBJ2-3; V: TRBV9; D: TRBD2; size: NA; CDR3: ASSIPKPSGGESSSTDTQY
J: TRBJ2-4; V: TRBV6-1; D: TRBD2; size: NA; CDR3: ASSETGGHDIQY
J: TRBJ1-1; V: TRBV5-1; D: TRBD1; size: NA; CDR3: ASTTGRTEAF
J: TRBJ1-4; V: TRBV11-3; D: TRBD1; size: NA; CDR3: ASRVTGATNEKLF
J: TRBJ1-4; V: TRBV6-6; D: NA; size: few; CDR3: ASNKVARADEKLF
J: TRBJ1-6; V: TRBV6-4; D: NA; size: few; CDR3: ASSEGTNSPLH
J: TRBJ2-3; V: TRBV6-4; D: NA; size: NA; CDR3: ASSDGSRDGTDTQY
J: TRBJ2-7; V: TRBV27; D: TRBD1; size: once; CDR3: ASSYRGPDEQY